The next 28 T cell receptor beta chains were all read from a single sample in a study of CD8+CD57+ T cells in acquired aplastic anemia. Genomic DNA provided the template from which TCR beta VDJ and CDR3 profiles were obtained. Via MiXCR, TCRdb re-called the reads, giving one row per CDR3 protein. Here the sample spans about 400,000 distinct CDR3 sequences, under 80% being singletons. The sample consisted of sorted CD4+, CD8+, or CD8+CD57+ T cells (not recorded which) from PBMCs. The source of these receptors is a human donor in good health, serving as a control.

As for this clonotype: At one boundary the junction diverges from the germline segment, which might be a read error. The rearrangement uses TRBV7-3 and TRBJ2-5; D unresolved. Looked up from germline, CDR1 is SGHTA and CDR2 is FQGTGA. The CDR3 is made up of 11 amino acids. The CDR3 DNA reads TGTGCCAGCAGTTTAATGCCGACCCAGTACTTC. Residues: CASSLMPTQYF.

With respect to this clonotype: The junction departs from the called germline gene at one end, perhaps through a read error. This rearrangement joins TRBV9 to TRBJ2-7, with 12 positions matching TRBD1. The CDR3 has 14 amino acids. Looked up from germline, CDR1 is SGDLS and CDR2 is YYNGEE. The DNA of the CDR3 is TGTGCCAGCAGCGTAGCGGGACAGGGGGCCGAGAATGACTTC. Its translation: CASSVAGQGAENDF.

The chain is built from TRBV5-4 and TRBJ1-6; tentatively, D is TRBD1 (6 bases). CDR1 SGHNT and CDR2 YYREEE come from the germline V gene (reference sequence). This CDR3 region has 14 residues. The V and J ends lost 8 bases and 10 bases respectively, with 19 bases between them. The DNA for the CDR3 is TGTGCCAGTAGTACAGGGCCATGGGGATCACCCCTCCACTTT. Translated: CASSTGPWGSPLHF.

This clonotype came up once. CDR3 nucleotide sequence: TGTGCCAGCAGCTCCTGGCACACGTCTAATGAAAAACTGTTTTTT. It encodes CASSSWHTSNEKLFF. The chain recombines TRBV11-1 with TRBJ1-4, with D hard to call. The CDR3 covers 15 residues. V lost 4 bases, J lost 3 bases, and 12 bases lay in between. Per the germline V gene, CDR1 is SGHAT and CDR2 is FQDESV (reference sequence).

Points on this clonotype: The conserved closing phenylalanine or tryptophan is absent in this CDR3, likely reflecting a read error. The DNA is left out, because the CDR3 cannot be placed on it with certainty; the CDR3 is given as TCRdb lists it. The V call is TRBV19, the J call TRBJ1-5; the table's TRBD1 call for D was not verified on the DNA. Ends included, the CDR3 has 15 residues. From germline, CDR1 is LNHDA and CDR2 SQIVND (reference sequence). The CDR3 spells CASSVSRGGSHLHFG.

Concerning this clonotype itself: One junction end disagrees with the germline gene, perhaps due to a read error. The V call is TRBV7-2, the J call TRBJ1-2; 8 positions match TRBD1. CDR3 size: 14 residues. The germline gives CDR1 SGHTA, CDR2 FQGNSA. Written as DNA, the CDR3 is TGTGCCAGCAGCTTAGGGCCAGGGGGCGATGATACCCCCTTC. The encoded protein is CASSLGPGGDDTPF.

This chain connects TRBV19 to TRBJ1-6, with TRBD1 as a possible D gene (5 bases). Trimming removed 3 bases from V and 5 bases from J, with 14 bases in between. The CDR3 loop spans 16 amino acids. Germline V gene data show CDR1 as LNHDA and CDR2 as SQIVND (reference sequence). CDR3 coding DNA: TGTGCCAGTAGTATCCGGGGTGGGGCGGATAATTCACCCCTCCACTTT. Protein product: CASSIRGGADNSPLHF.

This chain connects TRBV9 to TRBJ1-3; D gene unclear. Germline CDR1 reads SGDLS; CDR2 reads YYNGEE. The CDR3 sequence is 14 residues long. V lost 5 bases and J 15 bases, leaving 24 bases between the germline ends. In DNA form, the CDR3 reads TGTGCCAGCAGGTCCGGTGGGCTGAACACCACAGCATATTTT. Translation gives CASRSGGLNTTAYF.

The gene calls are TRBV5-1 and TRBJ2-6; D remains ambiguous. Trimming took 0 bases from V and 5 from J, leaving 6 bases between them. This CDR3 region has 14 residues. Germline V gene data show CDR1 as SGHRS and CDR2 as YFSETQ. In DNA, the CDR3 is TGCGCCAGCAGCTTGGCCGGCAGGGCCAACGTCCTGACTTTC. This translates into CASSLAGRANVLTF.

The V call is TRBV19, the J call TRBJ2-3; 13 positions agree with TRBD2. This CDR3 is built from 16 residues. CDR1 and CDR2 (germline): LNHDA, SQIVND (reference sequence). The ends lost 5 bases at V and 6 bases at J; junction bases unmatched: 8. CDR3 nucleotides: TGTGCCAGTAGTCAGTCCGGGACTAGCGGGGCGGATACGCAGTATTTT. Its protein product is CASSQSGTSGADTQYF.

This clonotype has at least ten counts. The rearrangement links TRBV5-1 to TRBJ2-7; 10 bases map to TRBD2. Per the germline V gene, CDR1 is SGHRS and CDR2 is YFSETQ. V gave up 4 bases and J gave up 6 bases; unmatched junction bases: 10. This CDR3 is built from 15 residues. This CDR3 reads CASSQNSGGSGEQYF. CDR3 nucleotide sequence: TGCGCCAGCAGCCAGAATAGCGGGGGGTCTGGCGAGCAGTACTTC.

This chain uses TRBV6-6 with TRBJ1-2; no reliable D call. CDR1 and CDR2 (germline): MNHNY, SVGAGI (reference sequence). V dropped 6 bases and J dropped 4 bases, with 21 bases sitting between them. This CDR3 has 16 residues. As DNA, the CDR3 is TGTGCCAGCAGCTTAGTTCGTACCGTGCAGATCTATGGCTACACCTTC. Its translation is CASSLVRTVQIYGYTF.

The chain employs TRBV4-1 and TRBJ2-7; D is undetermined. V gave up 1 base and J gave up 1 base, with 14 bases separating them. This CDR3 has 16 amino acids. CDR1 and CDR2 (germline): MGHRA, YSYEKL. CDR3 nucleotides: TGCGCCAGCAGCCAAGGTCGGGCGGCTGGGTCCTACGAGCAGTACTTC. Translated: CASSQGRAAGSYEQYF.

Comments on this clonotype: An end of the junction does not agree with germline; a read error may underlie this. This chain connects TRBV2 to TRBJ2-2; 7 bases agree with TRBD2. Germline lookup yields CDR1 SNHLY and CDR2 FYNNEI. This CDR3 region has 12 residues. The CDR3 DNA is TGTGCCAGCGGGGGGGGAGCCGGGGAGCTGTTCTTT. Encoded protein: CASGGGAGELFF.

Concerning this clonotype: Germline and junction disagree at one end, which may indicate a read error. The chain is built from TRBV7-8 and TRBJ2-5; D could derive from TRBD1 or TRBD2 (5 bases each). This CDR3 contains 14 residues. CDR1 is SGHVS and CDR2 is FQNEAQ in the germline V gene. This chain's CDR3 is CASSQGERTIREDF. The CDR3 nucleotides read TGTGCCAGCAGCCAAGGGGAGAGGACAATTCGGGAAGACTTC.

This sequence joins TRBV9 and TRBJ1-2, with D possibly being TRBD1 (5 bases). V was cut by 3 bases and J by 9 bases, with 24 bases left in between. The CDR3 runs to 16 residues. CDR1 is SGDLS and CDR2 is YYNGEE in the germline V gene. Here the CDR3 reads CASSGGMGLETQCYTF. CDR3 bases: TGTGCCAGCAGCGGGGGGATGGGGCTGGAGACCCAGTGCTACACCTTC.

This clonotype showed up just a few times. The chain uses TRBV7-9 and TRBJ2-3; the D call may be TRBD1 or TRBD2 (6 bases each). CDR3 length: 15 residues. The germline V gene has CDR1 SEHNR and CDR2 FQNEAQ (reference sequence). The V gene lost 1 base and the J gene lost 6 bases, with 14 bases spanning the gap. The CDR3 sequence is CASSLVGGGSDTQYF. The CDR3 DNA reads TGTGCCAGCAGCTTAGTAGGAGGGGGATCCGATACGCAGTATTTT. Using reference TRBV7-9 and TRBJ2-3 for the parts outside the CDR3, the full variable domain is DTGVSQNPRHKITKRGQNVTFRCDPISEHNRLYWYRQTLGQGPEFLTYFQNEAQLEKSRLLSDRFSAERPKGSFSTLEIQRTEQGDSAMYLCASSLVGGGSDTQYFGPGTRLTVL.

J is TRBJ2-7 and V is TRBV5-5; weak D call: TRBD1 (6 bases). The J call may be mistaken, given a closer DNA end match to TRBJ2-5. The CDR3 contains 13 residues. The germline V gene encodes CDR1 SGHKS and CDR2 YYEKEE (reference sequence). As DNA, the CDR3 is TGTGCCAGCAGCGATGTCCCCAGGGGGACCCAGTACTTC. Amino acid sequence: CASSDVPRGTQYF.

The genes are TRBV6-5 and TRBJ2-7, with a tentative D call TRBD1 (6 bases). Germline CDR1 is MNHEY and CDR2 is SVGAGI. Trimming shortened V by 2 bases and J by 10 bases, and 18 bases separated the two germline ends. The CDR3 covers 14 residues. CDR3 sequence (DNA): TGTGCCAGCAGTTACCTATCCCGGGACAAGGACCAGTACTTC. Translating it yields CASSYLSRDKDQYF.

The V call is TRBV7-8, the J call TRBJ2-7; possibly TRBD1 for D (6 bases). V was pared by 8 bases and J by 1 base, with 15 bases between. CDR3 length equals 14 residues. The germline V gene encodes CDR1 SGHVS and CDR2 FQNEAQ. The CDR3 DNA reads as TGTGCCAGCGGGCAGGACAGAACATCCTACGAGCAGTACTTC. This sequence encodes CASGQDRTSYEQYF.

The rearrangement links TRBV29-1 to TRBJ2-7, with 7 positions matching TRBD1. The CDR3 loop spans 14 amino acids. CDR1 and CDR2 from the germline V gene are SQVTM and ANQGSEA. With 4 bases clipped from V and 0 bases from J, the junction kept 6 bases outside the gene matches. As DNA, the CDR3 is TGCAGCGTTGTTTTGGGACAGAGCTCCTACGAGCAGTACTTC. Translated, it gives CSVVLGQSSYEQYF.

The J gene is TRBJ2-2, the V gene TRBV20-1, with TRBD2 identical over 13 bases. The CDR3 contains 17 residues. The germline CDR1 and CDR2 sequences are DFQATT and SNEGSKA (reference sequence). Unmatched junction bases numbered 13, after V lost 5 bases and J lost 7 bases. CDR3 in amino acids: CSARSGTSGTWGGELFF. CDR3 nucleotides: TGCAGTGCTCGCTCCGGGACTAGCGGGACTTGGGGCGGGGAGCTGTTTTTT.

The chain joins TRBV5-4 to TRBJ2-5, with D possibly matching TRBD2 (5 bases). V was clipped by 0 bases and J by 4 bases, with 7 bases between them. CDR1 is SGHNT and CDR2 is YYREEE in the germline V gene (reference sequence). The CDR3 runs to 13 residues. CDR3 bases: TGTGCCAGCAGCTTGGCGGCGGGAGAGACCCAGTACTTC. Translation gives CASSLAAGETQYF.

The chain employs TRBV29-1 and TRBJ1-1, with D perhaps matching TRBD1 (5 bases). The CDR3 sequence is 14 residues long. Deletions cut 7 bases from V and 6 bases from J, with 21 bases between. Germline lookup yields CDR1 SQVTM and CDR2 ANQGSEA. CDR3 nucleotides: TGCAGCGCCCACCCGACCAGGGAAAGCGCTGAAGCTTTCTTT. Its protein is CSAHPTRESAEAFF.

The V and J genes are TRBV5-1 and TRBJ1-6, with TRBD1 as a possible D gene (5 bases). The ends were cut back, 4 bases at V and 5 bases at J, with 10 bases in the middle. CDR1 is SGHRS and CDR2 is YFSETQ in the germline V gene. This CDR3 contains 14 residues. CDR3 coding DNA: TGCGCCAGCAGCGACGGGACCCATAATTCACCCCTCCACTTT. It yields the protein CASSDGTHNSPLHF.

In regard to this clonotype: A much larger clone is a single base away; this may be a read error. This chain uses TRBV30 with TRBJ1-1, with D hard to call. The CDR3 loop spans 12 amino acids. Germline V gene lookup returns CDR1 GTSNPN and CDR2 SVGIG (reference sequence). The CDR3 DNA reads TGTGCCTGGAGTCCACGGGGAACTGAAGCTCTCTTT. This sequence encodes CAWSPRGTEALF.

The chain carries TRBV20-1 and TRBJ1-4; the match to TRBD1 covers 7 bases. There are 16 residues in the CDR3. The V gene end was trimmed by 2 bases and the J gene end by 5 bases; junction bases not matched to a gene: 11. Germline V gene lookup returns CDR1 DFQATT and CDR2 SNEGSKA (reference sequence). The CDR3 nucleotides are TGCAGTGCTAGAAGGGACAGTGGGGCTAGGAATGAAAAACTGTTTTTT. Its protein product is CSARRDSGARNEKLFF.

The V and J genes are TRBV4-1 and TRBJ1-1; D might be TRBD1 (5 bases). The CDR3 has 16 residues. CDR1 is MGHRA and CDR2 is YSYEKL in the germline V gene. V lost 4 bases, J lost 6 bases, and 21 bases lay in between. This CDR3 reads CASSLISVQAEPEAFF. The CDR3 DNA is TGCGCCAGCAGCCTCATCTCCGTACAGGCGGAACCTGAAGCTTTCTTT.